This T cell receptor (beta chain) emerged from a study of cytomegalovirus exposure and HLA in healthy donors. Study in general: Among about 400 genotyped donors, around 80% fell in the Caucasian-associated ancestry cluster. Overall study findings and caveats: It has been reported that TCR beta sequences accurately predicted the HLA-A and HLA-B alleles of most subjects. In a later analysis, TCR beta V- and J-gene trimming showed a link to a missense DCLRE1C variant. Evidence from a later analysis indicated that most CMV-associated TCR beta chains looked HLA-restricted.

For this clone: Its antigen is as yet unknown.

PCR involved 60 Vbeta and 13 Jbeta primers. The table came from immunoSEQ multiplex PCR; TCRdb's copy has only in-frame clones and leaves some out. The data show 150,000 to 200,000 clones, 70% to 80% seen once. V shed 11 bases and J 10 bases; nucleotides not matched to a gene: 16. This CDR3 comprises 14 residues. Germline V gives CDR1 SEHNR, CDR2 FQNEAQ (reference sequence). The TCR originated in a woman aged 45-59 years in good health and CMV-seronegative. Sequencing input: PBMCs. The chain combines TRBV7-9 with TRBJ2-1; 8 positions agree with TRBD2. The CDR3 nucleotides are TGTGCCGGCGGGGGACTAGGGCCCCCAGGAGAGCAGTTCTTC. It encodes CAGGGLGPPGEQFF.